Below are 32 T cell receptor beta chains sequenced from a single sample in a study of cytomegalovirus exposure and HLA in healthy donors (dated by TCRdb to the late 2010s). Library preparation employed the immunoSEQ multiplex PCR assay. TCRdb stores this immuneACCESS table with in-frame sequences only. Part of the clones is absent; in the studies checked, under half of the shortfall reflects unresolved V genes, and no reason is known for the rest. In all, the sample holds 250,000 or so clones, and around nine tenths of those were seen once. The ten top clones hold 2.6% of the sample. The specimen sequenced was PBMCs. The receptors originated from a man younger than 35 in good health and CMV-seronegative.

This clone has more than one count but fewer than ten. The chain has TRBV4-1 and TRBJ2-7; tentative D call: TRBD1 (6 bases). V shed 0 bases and J shed 4 bases, with 16 bases lying between them. Germline V gives CDR1 MGHRA, CDR2 YSYEKL. The CDR3 covers 16 residues. CDR3 protein: CASSQDRGRQGYEQYF. The CDR3 nucleotides read TGCGCCAGCAGCCAAGATAGGGGCAGGCAGGGGTACGAGCAGTACTTC.

This clone has just a few counts. This chain links TRBV27 with TRBJ2-7, with a tentative D call TRBD1 (5 bases). The CDR3 is made up of 12 amino acids. The ends were cut back, 5 bases at V and 5 bases at J, with 10 bases in the middle. CDR1 is MNHEY and CDR2 is SMNVEV in the germline V gene (reference sequence). CDR3 region: CASSLTGNEQYF. The CDR3 DNA is TGTGCCAGCAGTCTTACAGGAAACGAGCAGTACTTC.

This clone was observed a handful of times. A junction boundary mismatches the germline segment, possibly from a read error. The V gene is TRBV27, the J gene TRBJ1-3; D unclear. Germline lookup yields CDR1 MNHEY and CDR2 SMNVEV (reference sequence). The CDR3 is 12 residues long. In DNA form, the CDR3 reads TGTGCCAGCGGTTTCGGTGGAAACACCATATATTTT. Translating gives CASGFGGNTIYF.

The V and J genes are TRBV7-3 and TRBJ2-3; TRBD1 aligns across 9 bases. Germline assignment: CDR1 SGHTA and CDR2 FQGTGA. CDR3 length equals 18 residues. The V and J ends lost 5 bases and 3 bases, in that order; junction bases with no gene match: 15. The CDR3 DNA reads TGTGCCAGCAGCAGGCTACCACGGACAGGGGCCGGGACAGATACGCAGTATTTT. It encodes CASSRLPRTGAGTDTQYF.

This clone was observed a few times. V is TRBV5-1 and J is TRBJ2-2, with D maybe TRBD2 (5 bases). Germline V gene sequence: CDR1 SGHRS, CDR2 YFSETQ. The CDR3 runs 13 residues. Trimming took 3 bases from V and 10 from J, leaving 13 bases between them. In DNA, the CDR3 is TGCGCCAGCAGCTGGGAGACGGGCGAGGAGCTGTTTTTT. This translates into CASSWETGEELFF.

The chain combines TRBV6-1 with TRBJ2-1, with D possibly TRBD2 on 6 matching bases. This CDR3 contains 14 residues. CDR1 and CDR2 (germline): MNHNS, SASEGT. V was clipped by 6 bases and J by 0 bases, with 9 bases between them. Written as DNA, the CDR3 is TGTGCCAGCAGCGCGGGGCTCTCCTACAATGAGCAGTTCTTC. Its translation is CASSAGLSYNEQFF.

This clone was counted once. The rearrangement joins TRBV7-9 to TRBJ2-3; tentatively, D is TRBD2 (5 bases). V shed 6 bases and J shed 7 bases, with 11 bases lying between them. The CDR3 has 12 residues. The germline gives CDR1 SEHNR, CDR2 FQNEAQ (reference sequence). The CDR3 loop is CASRGEDHTQYF. As DNA, the CDR3 is TGTGCCAGCAGGGGAGAAGACCATACGCAGTATTTT.

The chain joins TRBV4-3 to TRBJ1-6; 7 bases are shared with TRBD1. The CDR3 extends over 17 amino acids. The V segment lost 0 bases and the J segment 9 bases; nucleotides outside the gene matches: 11. In germline, CDR1 is LGHNA, CDR2 YSLEER. In nucleotides, the CDR3 is TGCGCCAGCAGCCAAGAACCCCGACAGGGACGAAGTTCACCCCTCCACTTT. Its translation is CASSQEPRQGRSSPLHF.

The rearrangement joins TRBV6-1 to TRBJ2-7; 10 bases map to TRBD1. With V trimmed by 7 bases and J by 3 bases, 9 bases remained unmatched. Germline V gives CDR1 MNHNS, CDR2 SASEGT. CDR3 length: 15 residues. This chain's CDR3 is CASIYRTGGVYEQYF. The DNA for the CDR3 is TGTGCCAGCATTTATCGGACAGGGGGGGTCTACGAGCAGTACTTC.

The V and J genes are TRBV4-1 and TRBJ2-7; TRBD2 matches 10 bases. V was pared by 1 base and J by 2 bases, with 5 bases of the junction left unmatched. Per the germline V gene, CDR1 is MGHRA and CDR2 is YSYEKL. CDR3 length equals 16 residues. The CDR3, as DNA: TGCGCCAGCAGCCAAGTTTCAAGCGGGGGGGCCTACGAGCAGTACTTC. Protein: CASSQVSSGGAYEQYF.

CDR3 in DNA: TGTGCCAGCAGTCCACCGTCCAGGGAAGGTCAGCCCCAGCATTTT. This translates into CASSPPSREGQPQHF. The rearrangement links TRBV6-6 to TRBJ1-5; tentatively, D is TRBD1 (5 bases). Trimming shortened V by 5 bases and J by 6 bases, and 17 bases separated the two germline ends. The CDR3 is 15 residues long. Germline-derived CDR1 and CDR2 are MNHNY and SVGAGI (reference sequence).

V and J are TRBV27 and TRBJ2-4; the D gene is possibly TRBD2 (6 bases). Germline CDR1 and CDR2: MNHEY and SMNVEV (reference sequence). The CDR3 spans 17 residues. V was cut by 7 bases and J by 0 bases, with 19 bases left in between. The CDR3 region is CASMTLGERVAKNIQYF. The CDR3, as DNA: TGTGCCAGCATGACCCTGGGGGAGCGGGTAGCCAAAAACATTCAGTACTTC.

This clone occurred once. V gene TRBV6-1 combines with J gene TRBJ1-5; tentative D call: TRBD1 (6 bases). The V gene's germline CDR1 is MNHNS and CDR2 SASEGT. The CDR3 length is 14 residues. The V end was cut by 3 bases, the J end by 2 bases, with 8 bases between. In nucleotides, the CDR3 is TGTGCCAGCAGTGATAAGGGGGGCAATCAGCCCCAGCATTTT. Protein: CASSDKGGNQPQHF.

The chain couples TRBV7-9 to TRBJ1-2; 8 nucleotides match TRBD1. V lost 3 bases to trimming and J lost 3 bases; unmatched junction nucleotides: 3. Germline V gene data show CDR1 as SEHNR and CDR2 as FQNEAQ (reference sequence). The CDR3 loop spans 14 amino acids. The CDR3 protein is CASSLDRAHYGYTF. The CDR3 coding sequence is TGTGCCAGCAGCTTGGACAGGGCTCACTATGGCTACACCTTC.

This clone showed up just a few times. The chain joins TRBV20-1 to TRBJ1-1; D is perhaps TRBD1 (5 bases). The CDR3 runs to 10 residues. V lost 3 bases and J lost 10, with 9 bases in between. In germline, CDR1 is DFQATT, CDR2 SNEGSKA (reference sequence). CDR3 amino acids: CSASLDTAFF. CDR3 coding DNA: TGCAGTGCTAGCCTGGACACAGCTTTCTTT.

The V call is TRBV6-6, the J call TRBJ2-7; TRBD1 matches 8 bases. Trimming removed 2 bases from V and 6 bases from J; junction bases left unmatched: 12. The V gene's germline CDR1 is MNHNY and CDR2 SVGAGI (reference sequence). This CDR3 region has 16 residues. The CDR3 is CASSYGRTGLEIEQYF. The CDR3 DNA sequence: TGTGCCAGCAGTTACGGGCGGACAGGGTTGGAAATCGAGCAGTACTTC.

This rearrangement joins TRBV9 to TRBJ2-5; D might be TRBD1 (5 bases). This CDR3 spans 15 amino acids. Trimming took 1 base from V and 5 from J, leaving 15 bases between them. The germline gives CDR1 SGDLS, CDR2 YYNGEE. The DNA for the CDR3 is TGTGCCAGCAGCGTAAGTCCAGGGCGAGGTGAGACCCAGTACTTC. It specifies CASSVSPGRGETQYF.

This clone was seen more than once but under ten times. The same CDR3 can be traced to other DNA sequences in this sample. This sequence joins TRBV2 and TRBJ2-1; D unresolved. The ends were cut back, 6 bases at V and 0 bases at J, with 6 bases in the middle. Germline V CDR1 and CDR2: SNHLY, FYNNEI. The CDR3 consists of 13 residues. CDR3 sequence reads: CASSISSYNEQFF. Here the CDR3 DNA reads TGTGCCAGCAGCATCAGCTCCTACAATGAGCAGTTCTTC.

The chain joins TRBV9 to TRBJ2-7; D is ambiguous. CDR3 length equals 14 residues. V was clipped by 4 bases and J by 0 bases, with 11 bases between them. The germline V gene encodes CDR1 SGDLS and CDR2 YYNGEE. CDR3: CASSPRALSYEQYF. In DNA, the CDR3 is TGTGCCAGCAGCCCCCGAGCGCTCTCCTACGAGCAGTACTTC.

The chain is built from TRBV11-1 and TRBJ2-1, with no clear D. CDR1 and CDR2 (germline): SGHAT, FQDESV (reference sequence). Trimming removed 5 bases from V and 0 bases from J, with 14 bases in between. The CDR3 sequence is 16 residues long. The CDR3 DNA is TGTGCCAGCAGCCCGCCCTGTCTTAGCTCCTACAATGAGCAGTTCTTC. It codes for CASSPPCLSSYNEQFF.

This clone came up once. The chain links TRBV29-1 to TRBJ2-1; 8 bases line up with TRBD2. Trimming took 8 bases from V and 0 from J; bases not matched to a gene: 9. The CDR3 sequence is 15 residues long. Per the germline V gene, CDR1 is SQVTM and CDR2 is ANQGSEA. CDR3 nucleotide sequence: TGCAGCAACTCAGCGGGAGCGGGCTCCTACAATGAGCAGTTCTTC. It encodes CSNSAGAGSYNEQFF.

The chain is built from TRBV5-6 and TRBJ1-6, with TRBD1 matching over 9 bases. J was trimmed by 8 bases and V by 4 bases; bases with no gene match: 7. Germline V gene lookup returns CDR1 SGHDT and CDR2 YYEEEE. This CDR3 comprises 15 residues. The CDR3 here is CASSGGQGRDSPLHF. CDR3 coding DNA: TGTGCCAGCAGCGGGGGACAGGGAAGGGATTCACCCCTCCACTTT. The full variable domain, its missing parts supplied by reference TRBV5-6 and TRBJ1-6, is DAGVTQSPTHLIKTRGQQVTLRCSPKSGHDTVSWYQQALGQGPQFIFQYYEEEERQRGNFPDRFSGHQFPNYSSELNVNALLLGDSALYLCASSGGQGRDSPLHFGNGTRLTVT.

Ten or more counts support this clone. V is TRBV29-1 and J is TRBJ1-3; 7 positions agree with TRBD1. J lost 4 bases, V lost 3 bases, and 6 bases had no gene match. This CDR3 region has 14 residues. Germline CDR1 reads SQVTM; CDR2 reads ANQGSEA. The DNA for the CDR3 is TGCAGCGTTGACCGAACGGGACAGGGAAACACCATATATTTT. This codes for CSVDRTGQGNTIYF.

This clone was counted a single time. The chain is built from TRBV5-1 and TRBJ1-1, with D hard to call. This CDR3 is 12 amino acids long. The ends were cut back, 0 bases at V and 5 bases at J, with 5 bases in the middle. Per the germline V gene, CDR1 is SGHRS and CDR2 is YFSETQ. CDR3 region: CASSLGRTEAFF. Here the CDR3 DNA reads TGCGCCAGCAGCTTGGGTCGTACTGAAGCTTTCTTT.

The V gene is TRBV7-3, the J gene TRBJ2-1; 7 bases map to TRBD1. Per germline, CDR1 SGHTA and CDR2 FQGTGA. V lost 0 bases and J lost 3; bases outside the gene matches: 5. The CDR3 extends over 16 amino acids. The CDR3 nucleotides are TGTGCCAGCAGCTTAACTAGGCAGGGGGTCTACAATGAGCAGTTCTTC. Its protein is CASSLTRQGVYNEQFF.

Regarding this clone: Other nucleotide sequences from this sample produce the same CDR3. This chain's CDR3 is CASSSGQGTYNEQFF. The CDR3 bases are TGTGCCAGCAGCTCGGGACAGGGGACCTACAATGAGCAGTTCTTC. The genes are TRBV11-3 and TRBJ2-1, with 10 bases that match TRBD1. CDR1 SGHNT and CDR2 YENEEA come from the germline V gene. The CDR3 contains 15 residues. Germline trimming cut 4 bases from V and 2 bases from J; bases unmatched to any gene: 2.

The chain joins TRBV5-6 to TRBJ2-3, with TRBD1 identical over 7 bases. CDR1 is SGHDT, CDR2 YYEEEE, per germline. The CDR3 contains 14 residues. J was trimmed by 1 base and V by 3 bases; bases with no gene match: 2. CDR3 amino acids: CASSSGQGTDTQYF. In DNA, the CDR3 is TGTGCCAGCAGCTCTGGACAGGGCACAGATACGCAGTATTTT.

The V and J genes are TRBV7-9 and TRBJ1-5, with D possibly matching TRBD1 (6 bases). The germline V gene encodes CDR1 SEHNR and CDR2 FQNEAQ (reference sequence). The V gene lost 9 bases and the J gene lost 1 base, with 16 bases spanning the gap. CDR3 length equals 15 residues. CDR3 region: CARRTDDGSNQPQHF. DNA for the CDR3: TGTGCCAGACGGACAGACGACGGGAGCAATCAGCCCCAGCATTTT.

The chain joins TRBV7-2 to TRBJ1-1, with 8 bases matching TRBD1. Per germline, CDR1 SGHTA and CDR2 FQGNSA. This CDR3 has 13 amino acids. Unmatched junction bases numbered 5, after V lost 5 bases and J lost 6 bases. Here the CDR3 DNA reads TGTGCCAGCAGCGGCCGGGACAGGTCTGAAGCTTTCTTT. Translating it yields CASSGRDRSEAFF.

The V gene is TRBV27, the J gene TRBJ2-5, with TRBD2 as a possible D gene (7 bases). V lost 8 bases and J lost 5, with 18 bases in between. This CDR3 is built from 14 residues. The germline V gene encodes CDR1 MNHEY and CDR2 SMNVEV (reference sequence). The CDR3 is CASGPWEGVETQYF. The CDR3 DNA reads as TGTGCCAGCGGACCCTGGGAGGGGGTGGAGACCCAGTACTTC.

V and J are TRBV10-1 and TRBJ2-1; 9 nucleotides agree with TRBD2. With 8 bases clipped from V and 3 bases from J, the junction kept 5 bases outside the gene matches. Germline values: CDR1 WNHNN, CDR2 SYGVQD (reference sequence). This CDR3 region has 14 residues. The CDR3 spells CASAGTSNYNEQFF. Here the CDR3 DNA reads TGCGCCAGCGCCGGGACTAGCAACTACAATGAGCAGTTCTTC.

The chain recombines TRBV19 with TRBJ1-2, with D possibly TRBD1 on 6 matching bases. Between the trimmed V and J ends, which lost 6 bases and 0 bases, there was a span of 20 bases. CDR3 length: 17 amino acids. The germline CDR1 and CDR2 sequences are LNHDA and SQIVND (reference sequence). The CDR3 loop is CASRNRALGASNYGYTF. In nucleotides, the CDR3 is TGTGCCAGTAGGAACAGGGCCCTAGGCGCCTCTAACTATGGCTACACCTTC.